Below are 29 T cell receptor beta chains sequenced from a single sample in a study of T-cell memory formation after mild COVID-19. TCRdb independently ran MiXCR on the 5' RACE reads; one entry per CDR3 protein. The sample carries fewer than 70,000 distinct CDR3 sequences, around a tenth recorded once. Specimen: PBMCs or a T cell subset sorted from them (not recorded which). The receptors shown here come from a man younger than 35 who had mild COVID-19 (a few samples of this study predate the infection). Cell type and time point are not known.

The chain combines TRBV7-3 with TRBJ2-2, with D unresolved. This CDR3 is 14 amino acids long. Germline V gene data show CDR1 as SGHTA and CDR2 as FQGTGA. Trimming removed 4 bases from V and 5 bases from J, with 11 bases in between. CDR3 DNA sequence: TGTGCCAGCAGCTCCACATTTGGGACCGGGGAGCTGTTTTTT. Protein product: CASSSTFGTGELFF.

The chain couples TRBV29-1 to TRBJ2-6; no clear D gene. The CDR3 extends over 13 amino acids. The germline CDR1 and CDR2 sequences are SQVTM and ANQGSEA. Trimming cost V 5 bases and J 0 bases, with 5 bases left between them. In DNA, the CDR3 is TGCAGCGTTCAGGTCTCTGGGGCCAACGTCCTGACTTTC. This sequence encodes CSVQVSGANVLTF.

The CDR3, as DNA: TGTGCCAGCACCCCGGCGGGGACACCCGGAGATACGCAGTATTTT. Translation: CASTPAGTPGDTQYF. V and J are TRBV12-3 or TRBV12-4 and TRBJ2-3; D may match TRBD1 or TRBD2 (6 bases each). Deletions cut 7 bases from V and 5 bases from J, with 19 bases between. The CDR3 runs to 15 residues.

There are a few counts of this clonotype. The CDR3 reads CASSQGTSGGHTQYF. CDR3 DNA: TGTGCCAGCAGTCAGGGGACTAGCGGGGGCCATACGCAGTATTTT. The rearrangement uses TRBV3-1 and TRBJ2-3; TRBD2 matches 14 bases. Germline values: CDR1 LGHDT, CDR2 YNNKEL (reference sequence). V gave up 6 bases and J gave up 7 bases; unmatched junction bases: 6. The CDR3 has 15 amino acids.

This clonotype was detected only a few times. The rearrangement uses TRBV20-1 and TRBJ1-4; D call uncertain. CDR1 DFQATT and CDR2 SNEGSKA come from the germline V gene (reference sequence). The V end lost 0 bases, the J end lost 9 bases, and 11 bases lay between the germline ends. This CDR3 is built from 13 residues. CDR3 sequence reads: CSARDKYTKKLFF. CDR3 DNA: TGCAGTGCTAGAGATAAATACACCAAAAAACTGTTTTTT.

The chain carries TRBV20-1 and TRBJ1-5; D might be TRBD1 (6 bases). Trimming took 4 bases from V and 6 from J, leaving 16 bases between them. Per germline, CDR1 DFQATT and CDR2 SNEGSKA (reference sequence). CDR3 length equals 14 residues. CDR3 protein: CSAKEVQGTQPQHF. For the CDR3, the DNA is TGCAGTGCTAAGGAGGTACAGGGTACTCAGCCCCAGCATTTT.

The chain couples TRBV19 to TRBJ1-5; D gene unclear. Germline-derived CDR1 and CDR2 are LNHDA and SQIVND (reference sequence). The V end was cut by 0 bases, the J end by 4 bases, with 7 bases between. The CDR3 covers 14 residues. The CDR3 DNA follows: TGTGCCAGTAGTATAGAGGAGCAGAATCAGCCCCAGCATTTT. Protein product: CASSIEEQNQPQHF. The full variable domain, in which reference TRBV19 and TRBJ1-5 provide the parts outside the CDR3, is DGGITQSPKYLFRKEGQNVTLSCEQNLNHDAMYWYRQDPGQGLRLIYYSQIVNDFQKGDIAEGYSVSREKKESFPLTVTSAQKNPTAFYLCASSIEEQNQPQHFGDGTRLSIL.

V and J are TRBV4-3 and TRBJ1-6; 8 bases map to TRBD1. This CDR3 has 17 residues. J was trimmed by 9 bases and V by 0 bases; bases with no gene match: 10. CDR1 and CDR2 from the germline V gene are LGHNA and YSLEER. CDR3 amino acids: CASSQERWKQGGSPLHF. CDR3 in DNA: TGCGCCAGCAGCCAAGAAAGGTGGAAACAGGGGGGTTCACCCCTCCACTTT.

This clonotype was recorded a few times. The genes are TRBV5-1 and TRBJ2-4, with 8 bases that match TRBD1. The CDR3 sequence is 14 residues long. The germline V gene encodes CDR1 SGHRS and CDR2 YFSETQ. V was pared by 4 bases and J by 6 bases, with 6 bases of the junction left unmatched. The CDR3 loop is CASSQGQGINIQYF. The CDR3 coding sequence is TGCGCCAGCAGCCAAGGACAGGGAATAAACATTCAGTACTTC. Based on the CDR3 plus reference TRBV5-1 and TRBJ2-4, the full variable domain is KAGVTQTPRYLIKTRGQQVTLSCSPISGHRSVSWYQQTPGQGLQFLFEYFSETQRNKGNFPGRFSGRQFSNSRSEMNVSTLELGDSALYLCASSQGQGINIQYFGAGTRLSVL.

This clonotype was observed many times. This chain uses TRBV5-1 with TRBJ1-1; 8 bases agree with TRBD1. V shed 4 bases, J shed 1 base, and the junction held 9 bases outside the gene matches. Germline CDR1 reads SGHRS; CDR2 reads YFSETQ. The CDR3 sequence is 16 residues long. The CDR3 reads CASSPQTDRENTEAFF. CDR3 nucleotide sequence: TGCGCCAGCAGCCCACAGACGGACAGGGAGAACACTGAAGCTTTCTTT.

The CDR3 DNA reads as TGTGCCAGCTCACCACCAGGGGCGGAAGACTATGGCTACACCTTC. It codes for CASSPPGAEDYGYTF. The genes are TRBV18 and TRBJ1-2, with D possibly matching TRBD1 (5 bases). There are 15 residues in the CDR3. Trimming took 0 bases from V and 3 from J, leaving 11 bases between them. Germline V gene sequence: CDR1 KGHSH, CDR2 LQKENI.

The chain joins TRBV12-3 or TRBV12-4 to TRBJ2-5; the D is unclear. The CDR3 totals 12 residues. V was pared by 7 bases and J by 5 bases, with 11 bases between. This chain's CDR3 is CASTTLLETQYF. The CDR3 DNA reads as TGTGCCAGCACAACCCTCCTGGAGACCCAGTACTTC.

The chain has TRBV11-2 and TRBJ2-5; no definite D call. The CDR3 sequence is 13 residues long. The germline V gene has CDR1 SGHAT and CDR2 FQNNGV. Trimming left V 4 bases short and J 2 bases short, with 8 bases between. The CDR3 DNA sequence: TGTGCCAGCAGCTCAAGCCCACAAGAGACCCAGTACTTC. Translation gives CASSSSPQETQYF.

This clonotype has more than one count but fewer than ten. This chain connects TRBV5-6 to TRBJ2-1; D might be TRBD1 (6 bases). Per germline, CDR1 SGHDT and CDR2 YYEEEE. The CDR3 length is 13 residues. Trimming left V 0 bases short and J 5 bases short, with 6 bases between. The CDR3 spells CASSLGTDNEQFF. The DNA for the CDR3 is TGTGCCAGCAGCTTGGGGACAGACAATGAGCAGTTCTTC.

This chain joins TRBV12-3 or TRBV12-4 and TRBJ2-5; D remains ambiguous. V lost 6 bases, J lost 1 base, and 12 bases lay in between. This CDR3 region has 14 residues. In nucleotides, the CDR3 is TGTGCCAGCAGCCGTACCCTGGGCCAAGAGACCCAGTACTTC. Protein sequence: CASSRTLGQETQYF.

This clonotype was found a few times. The CDR3 loop is CASREFGTVSYEQYF. Written as DNA, the CDR3 is TGTGCCAGCAGGGAATTCGGGACAGTCTCCTACGAGCAGTACTTC. This chain links TRBV5-8 with TRBJ2-7, with 7 positions matching TRBD1. Trimming took 5 bases from V and 0 from J; bases not matched to a gene: 8. This CDR3 comprises 15 residues. CDR1 SGHTS and CDR2 YDEGEE come from the germline V gene.

This clonotype was seen a few times. The chain combines TRBV5-5 with TRBJ2-7; 8 nucleotides align to TRBD1. This CDR3 contains 14 residues. The J segment lost 5 bases and the V segment lost 4 bases, leaving 8 bases of the junction unmatched. Germline CDR1 reads SGHKS; CDR2 reads YYEKEE (reference sequence). CDR3 protein: CASSPQGAFNEQYF. The CDR3 nucleotides are TGTGCCAGCAGCCCCCAGGGGGCATTCAACGAGCAGTACTTC.

The chain is built from TRBV5-1 and TRBJ1-2; D gene unclear. V lost 1 base to trimming and J lost 0 bases, with 7 bases between them. Germline V gene sequence: CDR1 SGHRS, CDR2 YFSETQ. The length of the CDR3 is 14 residues. The CDR3 sequence is CASSLSVPNYGYTF. The CDR3 DNA reads TGCGCCAGCAGCTTGTCTGTGCCTAACTATGGCTACACCTTC.

This clonotype is medium-sized in the sample. This sequence joins TRBV12-3 or TRBV12-4 and TRBJ2-1, with 8 bases matching TRBD2. CDR3 length equals 13 residues. The V segment lost 6 bases and the J segment 7 bases; nucleotides outside the gene matches: 5. CDR3 protein: CASRWSGGNEQFF. In DNA, the CDR3 is TGTGCCAGCAGATGGTCGGGGGGGAATGAGCAGTTCTTC.

The chain joins TRBV29-1 to TRBJ2-3, with D perhaps matching TRBD1 or TRBD2 (6 bases each). The V end lost 6 bases, the J end lost 5 bases, and 15 bases lay between the germline ends. CDR3 length equals 13 residues. The germline V gene encodes CDR1 SQVTM and CDR2 ANQGSEA. The DNA of the CDR3 is TGCAGCGTGGGATGGGGGGCAGGAGATACGCAGTATTTT. Translating it yields CSVGWGAGDTQYF.

This chain links TRBV7-9 with TRBJ1-2; TRBD1 might be the D (6 bases). Germline lookup yields CDR1 SEHNR and CDR2 FQNEAQ (reference sequence). V was cut by 0 bases and J by 3 bases, with 14 bases left in between. This CDR3 region has 16 residues. The CDR3 region is CASSLAGQGPDYGYTF. The CDR3 DNA reads TGTGCCAGCAGCTTAGCGGGTCAGGGGCCGGACTATGGCTACACCTTC.

This clonotype was picked up many times. CDR3 nucleotide sequence: TGCGCCAGCAGCTTACGGGGGACAGCTAACTATGGCTACACCTTC. Amino acids: CASSLRGTANYGYTF. The chain couples TRBV5-1 to TRBJ1-2, with 7 bases identical to TRBD1. Per germline, CDR1 SGHRS and CDR2 YFSETQ. The CDR3 extends over 15 amino acids. Trimming took 2 bases from V and 0 from J; bases not matched to a gene: 4.

Only a few counts were recorded for this clonotype. V gene TRBV3-1 combines with J gene TRBJ2-3; unclear D gene. From germline, CDR1 is LGHDT and CDR2 YNNKEL (reference sequence). The CDR3 has 13 amino acids. V was cut by 2 bases and J by 8 bases, with 11 bases left in between. CDR3 region: CASSQPPGITQYF. The CDR3 coding sequence is TGTGCCAGCAGCCAACCCCCGGGTATTACGCAGTATTTT.

Many counts were recorded for this clonotype. The chain carries TRBV6-2 or TRBV6-3 and TRBJ1-6, with D possibly matching TRBD1 (6 bases). From germline, CDR1 is MNHEY and CDR2 SVGEGT. Trimming took off 5 bases at V and 9 bases at J, with 23 bases between the two ends. There are 17 residues in the CDR3. The CDR3, as DNA: TGTGCCAGCAGTCCCCACCGGGACACCTACCGGGGTTCACCCCTCCACTTT. This gives the protein CASSPHRDTYRGSPLHF.

This clonotype was picked up many times. This chain joins TRBV18 and TRBJ2-6; D is ambiguous. Between the trimmed V and J ends, which lost 2 bases and 4 bases, there was a span of 6 bases. CDR1 is KGHSH and CDR2 is LQKENI in the germline V gene. This CDR3 is 14 amino acids long. As DNA, the CDR3 is TGTGCCAGCTCACCAGGGGTGGGGGCCAACGTCCTGACTTTC. Its protein product is CASSPGVGANVLTF.

Many counts were recorded for this clonotype. This rearrangement joins TRBV15 to TRBJ2-3; D perhaps matches TRBD1 (6 bases). The CDR3 spans 15 residues. The V end lost 3 bases, the J end lost 1 base, and 11 bases lay between the germline ends. CDR1 and CDR2 (germline): LNHNV, YYDKDF (reference sequence). DNA for the CDR3: TGTGCCACCAGCAGCATGAGGACAGGCACAGATACGCAGTATTTT. Translating it yields CATSSMRTGTDTQYF.

This chain's CDR3 is CSVEGREEWGTEAFF. The CDR3 nucleotides are TGCAGCGTTGAAGGGAGGGAAGAGTGGGGCACTGAAGCTTTCTTT. The rearrangement uses TRBV29-1 and TRBJ1-1; D gene unclear. This CDR3 is 15 amino acids long. Germline V lookup: CDR1 SQVTM, CDR2 ANQGSEA. The V end lost 1 base, the J end lost 4 bases, and 16 bases lay between the germline ends. Using reference TRBV29-1 and TRBJ1-1 for the parts outside the CDR3, the full variable domain is SAVISQKPSRDICQRGTSLTIQCQVDSQVTMMFWYRQQPGQSLTLIATANQGSEATYESGFVIDKFPISRPNLTFSTLTVSNMSPEDSSIYLCSVEGREEWGTEAFFGQGTRLTVV.

The V call is TRBV7-2, the J call TRBJ2-3; unclear D gene. Germline loops: CDR1 SGHTA, CDR2 FQGNSA. Trimming shortened V by 1 base and J by 4 bases, and 9 bases separated the two germline ends. This CDR3 has 14 residues. CDR3 DNA sequence: TGTGCCAGCAGCTTAGTCCCTACCGCAGATACGCAGTATTTT. It specifies CASSLVPTADTQYF. The full variable domain, with the rest looked up from reference TRBV7-2 and TRBJ2-3, is GAGVSQSPSNKVTEKGKDVELRCDPISGHTALYWYRQSLGQGLEFLIYFQGNSAPDKSGLPSDRFSAERTGGSVSTLTIQRTQQEDSAVYLCASSLVPTADTQYFGPGTRLTVL.

This clonotype was counted many times. The chain links TRBV7-3 to TRBJ2-3; a possible D gene is TRBD1 (6 bases). Trimming pared 2 bases from V and 1 base from J, leaving 7 bases between. The CDR3 extends over 14 amino acids. CDR1 is SGHTA, CDR2 FQGTGA, per germline. The CDR3 coding sequence is TGTGCCAGCAGCTTATCAGGGGGCACAGATACGCAGTATTTT. Translated, it gives CASSLSGGTDTQYF.